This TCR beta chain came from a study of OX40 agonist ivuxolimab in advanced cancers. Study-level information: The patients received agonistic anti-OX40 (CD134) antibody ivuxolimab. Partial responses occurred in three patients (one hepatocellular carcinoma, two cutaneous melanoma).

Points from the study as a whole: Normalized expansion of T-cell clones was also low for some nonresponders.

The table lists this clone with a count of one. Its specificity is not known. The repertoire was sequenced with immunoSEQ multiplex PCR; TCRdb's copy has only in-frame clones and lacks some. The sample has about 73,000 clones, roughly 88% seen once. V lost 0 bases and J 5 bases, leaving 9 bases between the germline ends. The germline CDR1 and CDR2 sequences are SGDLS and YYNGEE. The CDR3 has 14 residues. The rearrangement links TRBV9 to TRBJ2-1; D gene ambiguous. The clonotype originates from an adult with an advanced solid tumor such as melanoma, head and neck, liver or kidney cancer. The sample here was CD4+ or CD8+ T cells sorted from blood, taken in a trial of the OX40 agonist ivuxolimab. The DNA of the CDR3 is TGTGCCAGCAGCGTAGTGGCTGGGAACAATGAGCAGTTCTTC. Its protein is CASSVVAGNNEQFF. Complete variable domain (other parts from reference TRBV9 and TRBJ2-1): DSGVTQTPKHLITATGQRVTLRCSPRSGDLSVYWYQQSLDQGLQFLIQYYNGEERAKGNILERFSAQQFPDLHSELNLSSLELGDSALYFCASSVVAGNNEQFFGPGTRLTVL.